The rows below give T cell receptor beta chains drawn from one sample of a study of persistence of HIV-infected CD4 T cells. Antigens for these TCRs are unknown. Method: immunoSEQ multiplex PCR; TCRdb's copy keeps in-frame clones and lacks some. The sample contains fewer than 45,000 clones, 88% of which appear only once. Sequenced here: CD4+ T cells sorted from PBMCs after approximately 18-hour stimulation, sampled from a patient who received antiretroviral therapy. These receptors were taken from an adult woman with HIV who was CMV-seropositive. Each CDR3 is given with its conserved first and last residue. A D gene is named only where the DNA matches it firmly. Size tells how often a clone was seen (once, few, many) or the class of an expanded clone, and some rows leave it out.

V	size	D	J	DNA	CDR3
TRBV5-6	once	-	TRBJ2-6	TGTGCCAGCAGCCCGGACCCAGGGCGTGGGGCCAACGTCCTGACTTTC	CASSPDPGRGANVLTF
TRBV7-6	-	-	TRBJ1-4	TGTGCCAGCAGCTTAATCTGGGGGGCTAATGAAAAACTGTTTTTT	CASSLIWGANEKLFF
TRBV18	once	-	TRBJ1-1	TGTGCCAGCTCACCACGCCCCTTACAGGACAGTTACACTGAAGCTTTCTTT	CASSPRPLQDSYTEAFF
TRBV27	-	TRBD2	TRBJ2-3	TGTGCCAGTACGAGCGGGGGGGCCGCAGATACGCAGTATTTT	CASTSGGAADTQYF
TRBV7-6	-	-	TRBJ1-1	TGTGCCAGCAGCTTAAGGGGGACGAACACTGAAGCTTTCTTT	CASSLRGTNTEAFF
TRBV30	-	TRBD1	TRBJ1-6	TGTGCCTGGAGTACATCAGGGGGACAGTCACCCCTCCACTTT	CAWSTSGGQSPLHF
TRBV2	-	-	TRBJ1-5	TGTGCCAGCACTCACGAGCATATGGGCAATCAGCCCCAGCATTTT	CASTHEHMGNQPQHF
TRBV6-5	-	-	TRBJ1-4	TGTGCCAGCAGTTACTCCGGGGGGCGCGGTGAAAAACTGTTTTTT	CASSYSGGRGEKLFF
TRBV7-3	-	-	TRBJ1-1	TGTGCCAGCAGCGATGGGACGCTAAGAGGGACTGAAGCTTTCTTT	CASSDGTLRGTEAFF
TRBV6-5	-	-	TRBJ1-2	TGTGCCAGCAGGCCGGACGACAGGCGCTACACCTTC	CASRPDDRRYTF
TRBV6-2/TRBV6-3	-	TRBD2	TRBJ2-1	TGTGCCAGCAGCCCCCTCCCCGATCGGGGGGGTATAAATGAGCAGTTCTTC	CASSPLPDRGGINEQFF
TRBV5-6	-	-	TRBJ1-2	TGTGCCAGCAGCCGGGGGGCGGGCTACACCTTC	CASSRGAGYTF
TRBV30	few	-	TRBJ2-3	TGTGCCTGGAGTGTAGGTGATACGCAGTATTTT	CAWSVGDTQYF
TRBV7-8	-	-	TRBJ1-5	TGTGCCAGCAGCTTAGGGGCCCAGGGTACAGGAAATCAGCCCCAGCATTTT	CASSLGAQGTGNQPQHF
TRBV7-3	-	-	TRBJ1-1	TGTGCCAGCAGTACTAATCCGGGGTCCACTGAAGCTTTCTTT	CASSTNPGSTEAFF
TRBV10-2	-	TRBD1	TRBJ2-1	TGCGCCAGCAGTGACACAGGGGCATCCTACAATGAGCAGTTCTTC	CASSDTGASYNEQFF
TRBV7-3	-	-	TRBJ2-5	TGTGCCAGCAGCTTACAAGAACAAGAGACCCAGTACTTC	CASSLQEQETQYF
TRBV7-2	-	TRBD2	TRBJ2-5	TGTGCCAGCAGCTTCCCCTCGGCTAGCGGGGGGGCCCTAGAGACCCAGTACTTC	CASSFPSASGGALETQYF
TRBV6-5	-	TRBD1	TRBJ1-5	TGTGCCAGCAAGATTGACAGGGGAGGCAATCAGCCCCAGCATTTT	CASKIDRGGNQPQHF
TRBV3-1/TRBV3-2	-	-	TRBJ1-1	TGTGCCAGCAGCCAGCACAGTTCCACTGAAGCTTTCTTT	CASSQHSSTEAFF
TRBV7-2	once	-	TRBJ1-1	TGTGCCAGCAGCTTAGCAGGAAAGGGGCTGAACACTGAAGCTTTCTTT	CASSLAGKGLNTEAFF
TRBV30	-	-	TRBJ2-3	TGTGCCGCCGAAGGGATGGTTCAGGCCCAAGATACGCAGTATTTT	CAAEGMVQAQDTQYF
TRBV20-1	-	-	TRBJ2-5	TGCAGTGCTAACCTCCCGGGTGGCCAGTACTTC	CSANLPGGQYF
TRBV19	-	TRBD2	TRBJ2-7	TGTGCCAGTAGTAACCTGCCGGGGGGGAACTACGAGCAGTACTTC	CASSNLPGGNYEQYF
TRBV2	-	-	TRBJ2-7	TGTGCCAGCAAAAGGGCCTCCGAGGGGTACGAGCAGTACTTC	CASKRASEGYEQYF
TRBV30	-	-	TRBJ1-1	TGTGCCTGCGACAGGATGAACACTGAAGCTTTCTTT	CACDRMNTEAFF
TRBV18	-	-	TRBJ1-1	TGTGCCAGCACGCTGGGCACTGAAGCTTTCTTT	CASTLGTEAFF
TRBV10-3	-	-	TRBJ1-1	TGTGCCATCAGGGGAGGGGGGGTCGACACTGAAGCTTTCTTT	CAIRGGGVDTEAFF
TRBV7-3	-	-	TRBJ2-3	TGTGCCAGCAGCTTTACCGCCTCTAGCACAGATACGCAGTATTTT	CASSFTASSTDTQYF
TRBV19	-	TRBD1	TRBJ2-1	TGTGCCAGTAGTACCGGGACAGTTTCCTACAATGAGCAGTTCTTC	CASSTGTVSYNEQFF
TRBV27	once	-	TRBJ1-1	TGTGCCAGCAGTTGGAACCGGGGCACTGAAGCTTTCTTT	CASSWNRGTEAFF
TRBV2	-	-	TRBJ2-5	TGTGCCAGCAGTGTGGGGGGCGGAGAGACCCAGTACTTC	CASSVGGGETQYF
TRBV11-3	-	-	TRBJ2-1	TGTGCCAGCAGCTATAGGGAGTCGAATGAGCAGTTCTTC	CASSYRESNEQFF
TRBV6-6	-	TRBD2	TRBJ2-5	TGTGCCAGCAGTCACCGGACTAGCGGGGGCCAAGAGACCCAGTACTTC	CASSHRTSGGQETQYF
TRBV13	-	TRBD1	TRBJ2-1	TGTGCCAGCAGTCCCCCGTGGGACAGCTCCTCCTACAATGAGCAGTTCTTC	CASSPPWDSSSYNEQFF
TRBV5-1	-	TRBD1	TRBJ1-1	TGCGCCAGCCGACTAACCGGGACAGGTCGAGGGAACACTGAAGCTTTCTTT	CASRLTGTGRGNTEAFF
TRBV30	-	-	TRBJ1-3	TGTGCCTGGATGTGGAGTGCCTCTGGAAACACCATATATTTT	CAWMWSASGNTIYF
TRBV6-5	-	-	TRBJ2-3	TGTGCCAGCAAACGGGCTAGCGGCACAGATACGCAGTATTTT	CASKRASGTDTQYF
TRBV19	-	-	TRBJ1-5	TGTGCCAGTAGTATAGATAACAGACCTTATAGCAATCAGCCCCAGCATTTT	CASSIDNRPYSNQPQHF
TRBV5-6	-	TRBD1	TRBJ2-7	TGTGCCAGCAGCTGGACAGGGCTTCCCTACGAGCAGTACTTC	CASSWTGLPYEQYF
TRBV9	-	-	TRBJ1-6	TGTGCCAGCATCCCCTGGGATTCACCCCTCCACTTT	CASIPWDSPLHF
TRBV6-6	-	TRBD1	TRBJ1-3	TGTGCCAGCAGCGTAGACAGGGTAGCCGGAAACACCATATATTTT	CASSVDRVAGNTIYF
TRBV18	-	TRBD2	TRBJ2-1	TGTGCCAGCTCATCGGCGGGGGGGCCTGGGGAGCAGTTCTTC	CASSSAGGPGEQFF